This paragraph reports one T cell receptor (beta chain). Its specificity is unknown. Repertoires were generated with immunoSEQ multiplex PCR, while TCRdb's copy carries only in-frame clones and drops some. The table has some 150,000 clones, approximately 88% seen once. The data originate from a study of cytomegalovirus exposure and HLA in healthy donors. Study context: The same platform was used for the roughly 120 validation repertoires as for the roughly 660 first-cohort repertoires, as reported in a later analysis. Study outcomes and limitations: Per published reports, the classifier diagnosed cytomegalovirus status with high specificity and sensitivity. One later analysis, an examination of the approximately 130 validation repertoires, found that first-cohort TCR clusters tended to co-occur in them. Overall, around 160 TCR beta chains were annotated as cytomegalovirus-associated.

The length of the CDR3 is 13 residues. The germline V gene has CDR1 SGDLS and CDR2 YYNGEE. The V segment lost 3 bases and the J segment 7 bases; nucleotides outside the gene matches: 6. Sequencing was carried out using PBMCs. The J gene is TRBJ1-1, the V gene TRBV9, with 7 bases identical to TRBD1. The receptor comes from a man aged 18 to 30 in good health and CMV-seropositive. CDR3 amino acids: CASSAPDRLEAFF. In DNA, the CDR3 is TGTGCCAGCAGCGCACCGGACAGGCTTGAAGCTTTCTTT.